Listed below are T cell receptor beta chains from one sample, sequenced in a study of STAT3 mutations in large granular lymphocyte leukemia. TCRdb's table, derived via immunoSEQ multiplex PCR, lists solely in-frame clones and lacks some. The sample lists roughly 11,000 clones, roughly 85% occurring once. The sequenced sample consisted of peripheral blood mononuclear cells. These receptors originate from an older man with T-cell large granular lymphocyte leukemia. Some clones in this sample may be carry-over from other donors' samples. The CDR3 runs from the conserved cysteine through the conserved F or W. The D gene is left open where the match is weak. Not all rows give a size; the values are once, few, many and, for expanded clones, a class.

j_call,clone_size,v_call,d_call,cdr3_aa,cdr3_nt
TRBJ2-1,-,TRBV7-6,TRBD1,CASSPGTGPYNEQFF,TGTGCCAGCAGCCCAGGGACAGGCCCCTACAATGAGCAGTTCTTC
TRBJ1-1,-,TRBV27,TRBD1,CASSKRTGKNTEAFF,TGTGCCAGCAGTAAACGGACAGGGAAGAACACTGAAGCTTTCTTT
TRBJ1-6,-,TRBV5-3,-,CASSQGLGHSPLHF,TGTGCCAGCAGCCAGGGCCTGGGGCATTCACCCCTCCACTTT
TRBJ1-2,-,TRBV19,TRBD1,CASSLTGDYGYTF,TGTGCCAGTAGCCTGACAGGGGACTATGGCTACACCTTC
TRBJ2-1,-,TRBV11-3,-,CASSLGGADNEQFF,TGTGCCAGCAGCTTAGGGGGGGCGGACAATGAGCAGTTCTTC
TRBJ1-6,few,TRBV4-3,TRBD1,CASSQETGETSPLHF,TGCGCCAGCAGCCAAGAGACAGGGGAAACTTCACCCCTCCACTTT
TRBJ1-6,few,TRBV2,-,CASSERRGGNSPLHF,TGTGCCAGCAGTGAACGTCGGGGAGGGAATTCACCCCTCCACTTT
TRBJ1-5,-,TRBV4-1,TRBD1,CASSQLPTGWNQPQHF,TGCGCCAGCAGCCAACTCCCGACAGGGTGGAATCAGCCCCAGCATTTT
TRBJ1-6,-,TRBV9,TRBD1,CASSQPVTGGNSPLHF,TGTGCCAGCAGCCAGCCAGTTACAGGGGGCAATTCACCCCTCCACTTT
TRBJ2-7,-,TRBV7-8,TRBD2,CASSSQRGVSYEQYF,TGTGCCAGCAGCTCCCAGCGGGGGGTCTCCTACGAGCAGTACTTC
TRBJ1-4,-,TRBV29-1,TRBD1,CSAGPGGNEKLFF,TGCAGCGCCGGGCCAGGGGGAAATGAAAAACTGTTTTTT
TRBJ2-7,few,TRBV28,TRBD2,CASRSPGGGYEQYF,TGTGCCAGCAGATCTCCGGGGGGGGGCTACGAGCAGTACTTC
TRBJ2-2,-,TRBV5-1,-,CASSLGDTNTGELFF,TGCGCCAGCAGCTTGGGGGACACGAACACCGGGGAGCTGTTTTTT
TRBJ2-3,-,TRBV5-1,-,CASSLEGRTFTDTQYF,TGCGCCAGCAGCTTGGAAGGTCGAACCTTCACAGATACGCAGTATTTT
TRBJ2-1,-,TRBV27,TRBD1,CASSPQGVGAYNEQFF,TGTGCCAGCAGTCCGCAGGGGGTTGGGGCCTACAATGAGCAGTTCTTC
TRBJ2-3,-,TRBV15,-,CATSRDPGRPDTQYF,TGTGCCACCAGCAGAGATCCCGGGCGCCCAGATACGCAGTATTTT
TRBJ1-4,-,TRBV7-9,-,CASSSPAIGEKLFF,TGTGCCAGCAGCTCCCCCGCAATAGGGGAAAAACTGTTTTTT
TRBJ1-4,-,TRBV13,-,CASSLLGGGKLFF,TGTGCCAGCAGCTTATTGGGGGGGGGCAAACTGTTTTTT
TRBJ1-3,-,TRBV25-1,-,CASSGGVGGGHLNTIYF,TGTGCCAGCAGTGGTGGTGTGGGTGGGGGACACTTAAACACCATATATTTT
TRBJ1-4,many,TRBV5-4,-,CASSSDGYSASNEKLFF,TGTGCCAGCAGCTCGGACGGTTACAGTGCTTCTAATGAAAAACTGTTTTTT
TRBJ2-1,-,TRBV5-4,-,CASSTRQGLYNEQFF,TGTGCCAGCAGCACCCGACAGGGACTCTACAATGAGCAGTTCTTC
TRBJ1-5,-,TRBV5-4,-,CASSSNRAQPQHF,TGTGCCAGCAGCAGTAACAGGGCTCAGCCCCAGCATTTT
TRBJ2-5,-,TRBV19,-,CATDAGQQETQYF,TGTGCCACCGATGCGGGGCAGCAAGAGACCCAGTACTTC
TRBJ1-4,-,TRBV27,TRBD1,CASSRPGQGREELFF,TGTGCCAGCAGTCGACCGGGACAGGGTAGGGAGGAACTGTTTTTT
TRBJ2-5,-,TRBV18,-,CASSPFNAGQETQYF,TGTGCCAGCTCACCCTTCAATGCTGGCCAAGAGACCCAGTACTTC
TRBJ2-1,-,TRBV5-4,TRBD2,CASTSGLADNEQFF,TGTGCCAGCACCTCGGGACTAGCGGACAATGAGCAGTTCTTC